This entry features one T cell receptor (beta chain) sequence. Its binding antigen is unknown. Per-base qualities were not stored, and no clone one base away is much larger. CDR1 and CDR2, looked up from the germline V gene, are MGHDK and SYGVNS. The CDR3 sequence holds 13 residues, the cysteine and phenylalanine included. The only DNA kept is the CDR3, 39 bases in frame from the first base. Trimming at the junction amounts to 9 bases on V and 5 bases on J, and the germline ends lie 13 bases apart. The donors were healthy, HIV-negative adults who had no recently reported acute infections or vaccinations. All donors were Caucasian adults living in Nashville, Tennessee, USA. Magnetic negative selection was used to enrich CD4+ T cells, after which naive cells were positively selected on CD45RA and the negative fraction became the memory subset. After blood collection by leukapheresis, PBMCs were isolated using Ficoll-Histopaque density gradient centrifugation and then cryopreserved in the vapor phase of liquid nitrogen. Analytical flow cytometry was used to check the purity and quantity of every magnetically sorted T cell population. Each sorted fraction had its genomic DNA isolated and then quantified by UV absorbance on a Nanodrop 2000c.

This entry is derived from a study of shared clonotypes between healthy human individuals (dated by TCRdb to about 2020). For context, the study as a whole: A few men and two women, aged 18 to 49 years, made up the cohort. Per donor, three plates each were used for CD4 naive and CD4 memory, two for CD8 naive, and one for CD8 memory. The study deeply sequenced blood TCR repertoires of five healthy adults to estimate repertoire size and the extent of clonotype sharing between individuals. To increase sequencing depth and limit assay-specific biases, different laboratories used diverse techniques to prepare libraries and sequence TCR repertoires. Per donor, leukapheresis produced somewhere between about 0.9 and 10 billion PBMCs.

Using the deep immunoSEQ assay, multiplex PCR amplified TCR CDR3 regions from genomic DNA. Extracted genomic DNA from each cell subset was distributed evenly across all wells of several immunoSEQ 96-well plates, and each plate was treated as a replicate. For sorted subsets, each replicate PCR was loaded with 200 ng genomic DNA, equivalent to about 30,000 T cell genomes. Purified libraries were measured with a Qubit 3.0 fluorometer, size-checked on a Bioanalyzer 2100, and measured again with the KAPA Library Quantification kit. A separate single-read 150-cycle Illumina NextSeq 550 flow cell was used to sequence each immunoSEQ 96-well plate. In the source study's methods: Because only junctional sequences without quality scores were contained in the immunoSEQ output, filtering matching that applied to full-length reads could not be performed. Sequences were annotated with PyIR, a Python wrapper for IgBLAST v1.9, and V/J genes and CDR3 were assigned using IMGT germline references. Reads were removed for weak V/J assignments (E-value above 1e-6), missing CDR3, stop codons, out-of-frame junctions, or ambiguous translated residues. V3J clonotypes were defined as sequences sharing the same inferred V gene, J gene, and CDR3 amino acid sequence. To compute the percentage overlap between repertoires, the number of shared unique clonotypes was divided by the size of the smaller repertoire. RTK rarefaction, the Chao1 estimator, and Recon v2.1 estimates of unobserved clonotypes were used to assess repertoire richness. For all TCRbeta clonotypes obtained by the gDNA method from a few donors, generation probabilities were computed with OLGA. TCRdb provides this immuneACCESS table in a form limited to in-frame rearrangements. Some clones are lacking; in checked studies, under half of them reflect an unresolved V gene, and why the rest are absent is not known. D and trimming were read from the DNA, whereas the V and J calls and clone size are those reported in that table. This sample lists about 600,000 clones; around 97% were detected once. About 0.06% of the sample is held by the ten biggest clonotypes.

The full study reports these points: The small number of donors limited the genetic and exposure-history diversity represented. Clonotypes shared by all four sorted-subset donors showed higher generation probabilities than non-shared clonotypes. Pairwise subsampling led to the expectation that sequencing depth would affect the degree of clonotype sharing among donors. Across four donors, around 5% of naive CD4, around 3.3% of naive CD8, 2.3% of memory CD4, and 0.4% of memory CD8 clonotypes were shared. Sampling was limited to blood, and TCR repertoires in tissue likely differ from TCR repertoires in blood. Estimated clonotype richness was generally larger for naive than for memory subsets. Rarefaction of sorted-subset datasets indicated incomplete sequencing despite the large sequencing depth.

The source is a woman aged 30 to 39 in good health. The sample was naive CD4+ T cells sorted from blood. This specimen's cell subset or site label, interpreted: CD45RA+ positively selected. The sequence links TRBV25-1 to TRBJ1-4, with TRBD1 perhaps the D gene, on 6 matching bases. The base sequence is TGTGCCAGTGGGGACACCCAGAATGAAAAACTGTTTTTT. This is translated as CASGDTQNEKLFF.